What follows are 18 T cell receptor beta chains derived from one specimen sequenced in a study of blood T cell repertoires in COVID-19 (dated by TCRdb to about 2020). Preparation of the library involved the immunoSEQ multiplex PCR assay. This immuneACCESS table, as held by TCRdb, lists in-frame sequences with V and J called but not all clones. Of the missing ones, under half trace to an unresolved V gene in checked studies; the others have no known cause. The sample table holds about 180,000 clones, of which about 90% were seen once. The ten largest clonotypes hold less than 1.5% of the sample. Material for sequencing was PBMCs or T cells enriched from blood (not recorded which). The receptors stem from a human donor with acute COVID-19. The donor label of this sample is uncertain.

The DNA for the CDR3 is TGTGCCAGCAGGTTAACTGGAGATACGCAGTATTTT. This encodes CASRLTGDTQYF. This chain uses TRBV5-4 with TRBJ2-3; D is uncertain. The CDR3 runs to 12 residues. The V end lost 5 bases, the J end lost 5 bases, and 9 bases lay between the germline ends. Germline V CDR1 and CDR2: SGHNT, YYREEE (reference sequence).

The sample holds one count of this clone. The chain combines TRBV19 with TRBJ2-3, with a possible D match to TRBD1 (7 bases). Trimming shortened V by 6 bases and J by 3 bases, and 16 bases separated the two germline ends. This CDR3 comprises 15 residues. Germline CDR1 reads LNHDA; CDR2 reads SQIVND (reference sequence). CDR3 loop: CASSEGARGTDTQYF. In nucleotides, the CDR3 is TGTGCCAGTAGCGAGGGGGCCCGGGGGACAGATACGCAGTATTTT.

The CDR3 sequence: CASSQDPLSGGAQETQYF. The CDR3 DNA follows: TGTGCCAGCAGCCAAGACCCACTTAGCGGGGGGGCTCAAGAGACCCAGTACTTC. V and J are TRBV4-2 and TRBJ2-5, with 11 bases lining up with TRBD2. The germline V gene encodes CDR1 LGHNA and CDR2 YNFKEQ. The length of the CDR3 is 18 residues. The junction had 8 bases not matched to a gene; V was cut back by 0 bases and J by 2 bases.

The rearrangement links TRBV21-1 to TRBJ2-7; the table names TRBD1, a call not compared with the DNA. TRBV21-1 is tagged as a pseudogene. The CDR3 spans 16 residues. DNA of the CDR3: TGTGCCAGCAGCAAAACGCCCGGACAGGCCTCCTACGAGCAGTACTTC. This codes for CASSKTPGQASYEQYF.

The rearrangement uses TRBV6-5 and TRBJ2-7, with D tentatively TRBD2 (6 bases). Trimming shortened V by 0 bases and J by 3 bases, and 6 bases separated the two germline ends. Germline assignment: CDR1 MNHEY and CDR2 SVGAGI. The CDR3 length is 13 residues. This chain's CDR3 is CASSYSRGYEQYF. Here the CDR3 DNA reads TGTGCCAGCAGTTACTCGCGGGGCTACGAGCAGTACTTC.

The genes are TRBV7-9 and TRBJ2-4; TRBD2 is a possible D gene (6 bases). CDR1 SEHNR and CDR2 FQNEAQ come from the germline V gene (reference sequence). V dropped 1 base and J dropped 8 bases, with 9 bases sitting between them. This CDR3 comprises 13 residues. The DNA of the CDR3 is TGTGCCAGCAGCTTAGGGACTACCTACATTCAGTACTTC. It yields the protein CASSLGTTYIQYF.

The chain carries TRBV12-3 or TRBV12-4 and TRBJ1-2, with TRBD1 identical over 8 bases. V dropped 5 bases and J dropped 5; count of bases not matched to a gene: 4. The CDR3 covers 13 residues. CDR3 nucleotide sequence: TGTGCCAGCAGTGGGGACAGGAGTTATGGCTACACCTTC. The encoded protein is CASSGDRSYGYTF.

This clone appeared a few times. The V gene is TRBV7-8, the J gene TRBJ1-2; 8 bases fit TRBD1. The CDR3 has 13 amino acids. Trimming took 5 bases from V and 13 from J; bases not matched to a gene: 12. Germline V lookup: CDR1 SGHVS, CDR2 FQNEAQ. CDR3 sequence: CASSGTGLLLSTF. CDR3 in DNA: TGTGCCAGCAGCGGGACAGGATTGCTACTTAGCACCTTC. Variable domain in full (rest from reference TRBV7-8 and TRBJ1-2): GAGVSQSPRYKVAKRGQDVALRCDPISGHVSLFWYQQALGQGPEFLTYFQNEAQLDKSGLPSDRFFAERPEGSVSTLKIQRTQQEDSAVYLCASSGTGLLLSTFGSGTRLTVV.

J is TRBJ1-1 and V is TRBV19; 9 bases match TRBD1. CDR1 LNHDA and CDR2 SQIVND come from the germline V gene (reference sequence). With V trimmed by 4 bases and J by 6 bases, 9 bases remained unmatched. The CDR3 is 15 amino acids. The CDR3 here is CASSTHRGREAEAFF. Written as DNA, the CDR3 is TGTGCCAGTAGTACCCACAGGGGGCGCGAGGCTGAAGCTTTCTTT.

The CDR3 nucleotides read TGTGCCTGGAGTCCGCTAGCGACCGATGAGCAGTTCTTC. It codes for CAWSPLATDEQFF. The chain has TRBV30 and TRBJ2-1; D is perhaps TRBD2 (6 bases). Between the trimmed V and J ends, which lost 2 bases and 8 bases, there was a span of 13 bases. The germline CDR1 and CDR2 sequences are GTSNPN and SVGIG (reference sequence). The CDR3 consists of 13 residues. The whole variable domain, remainder taken from reference TRBV30 and TRBJ2-1, is SQTIHQWPATLVQPVGSPLSLECTVEGTSNPNLYWYRQAAGRGLQLLFYSVGIGQISSEVPQNLSASRPQDRQFILSSKKLLLSDSGFYLCAWSPLATDEQFFGPGTRLTVL.

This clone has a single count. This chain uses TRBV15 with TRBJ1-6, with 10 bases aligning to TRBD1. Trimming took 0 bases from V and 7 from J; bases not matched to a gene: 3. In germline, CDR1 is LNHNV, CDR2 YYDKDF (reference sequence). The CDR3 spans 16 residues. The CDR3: CATSRDRDRGNSPLHF. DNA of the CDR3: TGTGCCACCAGCAGAGATAGGGACAGGGGAAATTCACCCCTCCACTTT.

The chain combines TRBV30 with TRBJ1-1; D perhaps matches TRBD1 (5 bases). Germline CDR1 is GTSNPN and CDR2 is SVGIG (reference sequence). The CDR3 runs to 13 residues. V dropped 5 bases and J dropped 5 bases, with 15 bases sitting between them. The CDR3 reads CAWALGLGTEAFF. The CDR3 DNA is TGTGCCTGGGCCTTGGGGCTGGGAACTGAAGCTTTCTTT.

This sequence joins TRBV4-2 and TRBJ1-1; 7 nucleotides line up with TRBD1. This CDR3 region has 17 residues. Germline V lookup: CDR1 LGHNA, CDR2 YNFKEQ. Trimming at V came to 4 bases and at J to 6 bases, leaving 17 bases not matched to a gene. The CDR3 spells CASSRGPSQGTKAEAFF. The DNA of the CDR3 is TGTGCCAGCAGCCGAGGCCCCTCACAGGGGACGAAGGCTGAAGCTTTCTTT.

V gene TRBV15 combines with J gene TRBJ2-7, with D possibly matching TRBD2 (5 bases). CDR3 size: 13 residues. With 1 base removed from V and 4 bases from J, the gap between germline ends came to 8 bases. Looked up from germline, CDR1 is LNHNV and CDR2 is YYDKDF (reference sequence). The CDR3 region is CATSRGGEYEQYF. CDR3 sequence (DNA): TGTGCCACCAGCAGAGGGGGAGAGTACGAGCAGTACTTC. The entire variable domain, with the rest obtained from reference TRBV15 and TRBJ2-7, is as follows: DAMVIQNPRYQVTQFGKPVTLSCSQTLNHNVMYWYQQKSSQAPKLLFHYYDKDFNNEADTPDNFQSRRPNTSFCFLDIRSPGLGDTAMYLCATSRGGEYEQYFGPGTRLTVT.

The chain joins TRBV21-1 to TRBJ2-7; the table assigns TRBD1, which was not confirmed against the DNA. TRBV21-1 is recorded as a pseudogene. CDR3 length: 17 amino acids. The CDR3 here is CASSRTGPPGVTYEQYF. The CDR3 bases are TGTGCCAGCAGCAGGACAGGACCACCGGGGGTTACCTACGAGCAGTACTTC.

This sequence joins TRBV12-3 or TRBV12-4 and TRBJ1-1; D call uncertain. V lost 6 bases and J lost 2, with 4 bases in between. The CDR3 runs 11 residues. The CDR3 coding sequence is TGTGCCAGCAGCCCTAACACTGAAGCTTTCTTT. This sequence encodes CASSPNTEAFF.

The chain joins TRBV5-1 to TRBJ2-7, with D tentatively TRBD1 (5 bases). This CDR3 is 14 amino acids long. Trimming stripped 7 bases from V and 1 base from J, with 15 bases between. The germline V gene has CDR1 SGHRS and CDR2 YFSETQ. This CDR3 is CASSMSRASYEQYF. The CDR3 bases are TGCGCCAGCTCCATGAGCAGGGCGTCCTACGAGCAGTACTTC.

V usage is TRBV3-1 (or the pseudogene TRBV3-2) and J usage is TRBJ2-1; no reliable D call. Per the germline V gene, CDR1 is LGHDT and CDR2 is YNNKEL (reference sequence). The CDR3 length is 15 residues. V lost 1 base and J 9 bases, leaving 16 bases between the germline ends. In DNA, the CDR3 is TGTGCCAGCAGCCAAGGTTACCCAGGTGCCACTGAGCAGTTCTTC. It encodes CASSQGYPGATEQFF.